These 6 T cell receptor beta chains share one sample of origin, sequenced in a study of T cells in Graves' hyperthyroidism and ophthalmopathy. TCR beta CDR3 region amplification was performed from RNA transcripts. HTBI primers were employed in a first-round RT-PCR of the TCR CDR3. TCRdb reanalysed the multiplex PCR reads using MiXCR and keeps one entry per CDR3 protein. Among some 500,000 distinct CDR3 sequences listed, over 13% were seen once. Sequencing input: blood. These receptors all stem from a woman in her late teens or twenties with Graves' hyperthyroidism.

The genes are TRBV10-3 and TRBJ2-2, with 7 nucleotides matching TRBD2. The V and J ends lost 8 bases and 4 bases, in that order; junction bases with no gene match: 13. This CDR3 contains 16 residues. Germline values: CDR1 ENHRY, CDR2 SYGVKD. CDR3 protein: CAIRFDGGGSTGELFF. The CDR3 DNA follows: TGTGCCATCCGATTTGATGGGGGGGGATCCACCGGGGAGCTGTTTTTT.

This clonotype was seen a few times. V is TRBV4-2 and J is TRBJ2-3, with TRBD1 matching over 7 bases. Germline assignment: CDR1 LGHNA and CDR2 YNFKEQ. V dropped 3 bases and J dropped 2; count of bases not matched to a gene: 11. The CDR3 consists of 17 residues. This chain's CDR3 is CASSQGRRTGDTDTQYF. CDR3 nucleotides: TGTGCCAGCAGCCAGGGCCGAAGGACAGGTGACACAGATACGCAGTATTTT.

V usage is TRBV24-1 and J usage is TRBJ1-5; TRBD1 might be the D (5 bases). Germline CDR1 is KGHDR and CDR2 is SFDVKD. This CDR3 has 13 amino acids. V was trimmed by 9 bases and J by 0 bases, leaving 8 bases between them. This CDR3 reads CATGTASNQPQHF. In DNA form, the CDR3 reads TGTGCCACCGGGACGGCTAGCAATCAGCCCCAGCATTTT.

This chain uses TRBV2 with TRBJ1-6; D is unclear. This CDR3 region has 16 residues. The V end was cut by 6 bases, the J end by 4 bases, with 16 bases between. Germline loops: CDR1 SNHLY, CDR2 FYNNEI. CDR3 coding DNA: TGTGCCAGCAGCCCAGAGGGCAACTATTATAATTCACCCCTCCACTTT. Translation: CASSPEGNYYNSPLHF.

Many counts were recorded for this clonotype. V and J are TRBV2 and TRBJ1-5; a weak D match, TRBD1 (5 bases). Trimming stripped 4 bases from V and 5 bases from J, with 12 bases between. Germline V CDR1 and CDR2: SNHLY, FYNNEI. The CDR3 runs 14 residues. The CDR3 DNA is TGTGCCAGCAGTGGAACAGGCTCCTATCAGCCCCAGCATTTT. This codes for CASSGTGSYQPQHF.

This clonotype occurred many times. V is TRBV12-3 or TRBV12-4 and J is TRBJ1-2; no clear D. V lost 3 bases and J 4 bases, leaving 12 bases between the germline ends. The CDR3 sequence is 14 residues long. CDR3 sequence reads: CASSLGPIIYGYTF. As DNA, the CDR3 is TGTGCCAGCAGTTTGGGTCCGATTATCTATGGCTACACCTTC.